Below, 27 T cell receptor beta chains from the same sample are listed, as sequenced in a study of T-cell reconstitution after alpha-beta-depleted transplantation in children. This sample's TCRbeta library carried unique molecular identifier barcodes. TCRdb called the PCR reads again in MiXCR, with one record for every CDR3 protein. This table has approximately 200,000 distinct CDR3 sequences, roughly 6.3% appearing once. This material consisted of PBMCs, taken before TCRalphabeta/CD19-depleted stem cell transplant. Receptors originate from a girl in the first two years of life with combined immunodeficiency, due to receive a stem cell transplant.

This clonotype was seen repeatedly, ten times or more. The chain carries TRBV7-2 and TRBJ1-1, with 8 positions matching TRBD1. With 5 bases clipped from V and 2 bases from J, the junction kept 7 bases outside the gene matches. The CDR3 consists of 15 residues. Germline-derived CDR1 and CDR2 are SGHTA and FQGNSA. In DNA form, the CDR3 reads TGTGCCAGCAGCGACCGGGACAGGTATAACACTGAAGCTTTCTTT. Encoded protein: CASSDRDRYNTEAFF.

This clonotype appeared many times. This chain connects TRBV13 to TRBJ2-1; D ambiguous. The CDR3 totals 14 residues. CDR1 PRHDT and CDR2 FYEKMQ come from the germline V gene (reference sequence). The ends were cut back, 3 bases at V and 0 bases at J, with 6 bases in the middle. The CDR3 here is CASSFVGSYNEQFF. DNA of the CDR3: TGTGCCAGCAGCTTCGTGGGCTCCTACAATGAGCAGTTCTTC.

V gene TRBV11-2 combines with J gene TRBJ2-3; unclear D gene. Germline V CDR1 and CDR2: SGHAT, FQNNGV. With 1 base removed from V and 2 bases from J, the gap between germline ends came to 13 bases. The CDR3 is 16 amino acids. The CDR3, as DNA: TGTGCCAGCAGCTTAGTAATCTTCCTAACCACAGATACGCAGTATTTT. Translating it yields CASSLVIFLTTDTQYF.

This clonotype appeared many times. DNA for the CDR3: TGCAGCGCCGCGGACAGCCCCGAGCAGTACTTC. Protein product: CSAADSPEQYF. The rearrangement links TRBV29-1 to TRBJ2-7; TRBD1 might be the D (6 bases). Trimming took 7 bases from V and 6 from J, leaving 13 bases between them. CDR1 is SQVTM and CDR2 is ANQGSEA in the germline V gene. The CDR3 length is 11 residues.

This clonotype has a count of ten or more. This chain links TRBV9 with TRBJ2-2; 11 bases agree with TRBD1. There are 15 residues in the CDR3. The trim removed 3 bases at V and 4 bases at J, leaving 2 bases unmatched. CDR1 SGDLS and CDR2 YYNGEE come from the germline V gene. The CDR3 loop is CASSAGTGGTGELFF. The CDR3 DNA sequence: TGTGCCAGCAGCGCCGGGACAGGGGGCACCGGGGAGCTGTTTTTT.

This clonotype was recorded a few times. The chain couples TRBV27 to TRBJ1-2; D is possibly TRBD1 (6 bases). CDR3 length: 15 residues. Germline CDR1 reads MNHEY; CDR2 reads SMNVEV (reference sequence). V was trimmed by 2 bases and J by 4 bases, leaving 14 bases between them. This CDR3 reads CASSLGGGGAYGYTF. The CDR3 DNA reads TGTGCCAGCAGTTTAGGGGGCGGGGGTGCCTATGGCTACACCTTC.

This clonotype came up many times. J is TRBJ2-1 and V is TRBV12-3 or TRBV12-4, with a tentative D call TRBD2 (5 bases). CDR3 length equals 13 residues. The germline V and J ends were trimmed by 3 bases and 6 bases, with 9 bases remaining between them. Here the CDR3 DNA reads TGTGCCAGCAGTTTCCCCACTAGCAATGAGCAGTTCTTC. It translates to CASSFPTSNEQFF.

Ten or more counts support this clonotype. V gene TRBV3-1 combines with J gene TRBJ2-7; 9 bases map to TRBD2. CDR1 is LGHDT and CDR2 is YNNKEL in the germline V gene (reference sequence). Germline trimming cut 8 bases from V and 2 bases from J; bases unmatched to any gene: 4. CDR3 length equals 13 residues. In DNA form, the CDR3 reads TGTGCCAGCGGTTTAGCGGGGGCCTACGAGCAGTACTTC. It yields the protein CASGLAGAYEQYF.

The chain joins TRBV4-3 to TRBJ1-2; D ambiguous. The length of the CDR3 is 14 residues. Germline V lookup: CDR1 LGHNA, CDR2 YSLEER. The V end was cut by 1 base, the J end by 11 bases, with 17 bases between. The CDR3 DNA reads TGCGCCAGCAGCCAAGTTTTAGTGCCAGTGAGTTACACCTTC. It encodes CASSQVLVPVSYTF.

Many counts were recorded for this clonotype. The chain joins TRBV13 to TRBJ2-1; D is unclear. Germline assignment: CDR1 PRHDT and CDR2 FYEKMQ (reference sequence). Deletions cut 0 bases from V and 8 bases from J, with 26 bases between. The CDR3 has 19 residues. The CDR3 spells CASSLGLDNKGNPWDEQFF. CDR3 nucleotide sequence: TGTGCCAGCAGCTTAGGCCTCGATAATAAGGGTAATCCCTGGGATGAGCAGTTCTTC.

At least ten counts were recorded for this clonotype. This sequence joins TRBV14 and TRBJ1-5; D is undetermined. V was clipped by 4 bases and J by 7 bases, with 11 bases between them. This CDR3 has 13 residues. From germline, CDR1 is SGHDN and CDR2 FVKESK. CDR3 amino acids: CASSPGGIQPQHF. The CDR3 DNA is TGTGCCAGCAGCCCCGGAGGGATACAGCCCCAGCATTTT.

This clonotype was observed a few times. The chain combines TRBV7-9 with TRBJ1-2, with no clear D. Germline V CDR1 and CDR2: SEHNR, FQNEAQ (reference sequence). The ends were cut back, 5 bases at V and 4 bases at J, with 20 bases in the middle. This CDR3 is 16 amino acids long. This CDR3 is CASSPTTAVYTYGYTF. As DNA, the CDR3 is TGTGCCAGCAGCCCAACAACGGCGGTGTACACCTATGGCTACACCTTC. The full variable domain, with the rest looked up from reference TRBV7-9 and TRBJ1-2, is DTGVSQNPRHKITKRGQNVTFRCDPISEHNRLYWYRQTLGQGPEFLTYFQNEAQLEKSRLLSDRFSAERPKGSFSTLEIQRTEQGDSAMYLCASSPTTAVYTYGYTFGSGTRLTVV.

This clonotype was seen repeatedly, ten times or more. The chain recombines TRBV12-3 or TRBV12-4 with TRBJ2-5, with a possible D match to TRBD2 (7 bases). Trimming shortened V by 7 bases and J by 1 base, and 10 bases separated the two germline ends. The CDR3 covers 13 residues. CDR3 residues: CASNAGAQETQYF. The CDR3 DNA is TGTGCCAGCAACGCGGGGGCCCAAGAGACCCAGTACTTC.

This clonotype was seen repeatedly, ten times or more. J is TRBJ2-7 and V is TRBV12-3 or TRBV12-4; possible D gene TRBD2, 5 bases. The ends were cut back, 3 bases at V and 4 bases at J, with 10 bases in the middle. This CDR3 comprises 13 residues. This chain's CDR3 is CASSLGRGYEQYF. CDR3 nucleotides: TGTGCCAGCAGTTTGGGCCGCGGGTACGAGCAGTACTTC.

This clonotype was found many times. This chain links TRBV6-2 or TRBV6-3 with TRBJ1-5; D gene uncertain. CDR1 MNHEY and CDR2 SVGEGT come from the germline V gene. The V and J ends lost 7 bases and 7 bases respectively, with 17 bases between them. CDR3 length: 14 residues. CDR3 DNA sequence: TGTGCCAGCACCCCTTCCAGTGTGTGGCAGCCCCAGCATTTT. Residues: CASTPSSVWQPQHF.

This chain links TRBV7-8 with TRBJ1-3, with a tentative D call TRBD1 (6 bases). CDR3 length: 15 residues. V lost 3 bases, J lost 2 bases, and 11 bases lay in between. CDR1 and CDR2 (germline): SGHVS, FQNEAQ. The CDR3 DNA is TGTGCCAGCAGCTTGTGGGGGGCAACTGGAAACACCATATATTTT. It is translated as CASSLWGATGNTIYF.

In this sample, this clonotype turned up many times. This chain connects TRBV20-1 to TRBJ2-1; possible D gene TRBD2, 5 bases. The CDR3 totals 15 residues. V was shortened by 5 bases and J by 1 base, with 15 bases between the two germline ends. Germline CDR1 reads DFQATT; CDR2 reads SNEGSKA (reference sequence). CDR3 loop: CSAGSLARSYNEQFF. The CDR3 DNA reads TGCAGTGCTGGATCTTTAGCGCGATCCTACAATGAGCAGTTCTTC.

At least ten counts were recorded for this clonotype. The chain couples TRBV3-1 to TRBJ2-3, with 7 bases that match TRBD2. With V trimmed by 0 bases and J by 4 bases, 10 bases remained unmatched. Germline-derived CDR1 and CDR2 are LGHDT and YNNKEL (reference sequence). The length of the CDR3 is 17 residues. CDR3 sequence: CASSQEHRGGASDTQYF. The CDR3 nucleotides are TGTGCCAGCAGCCAAGAGCATCGCGGGGGAGCTTCAGATACGCAGTATTTT.

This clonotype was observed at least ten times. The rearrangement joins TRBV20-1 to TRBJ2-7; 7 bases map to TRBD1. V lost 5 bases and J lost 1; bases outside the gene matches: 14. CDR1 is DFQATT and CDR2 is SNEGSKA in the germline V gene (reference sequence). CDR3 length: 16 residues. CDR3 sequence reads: CSAGPYRDRPSYEQYF. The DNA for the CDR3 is TGCAGTGCTGGCCCGTACCGGGACAGACCTTCCTACGAGCAGTACTTC.

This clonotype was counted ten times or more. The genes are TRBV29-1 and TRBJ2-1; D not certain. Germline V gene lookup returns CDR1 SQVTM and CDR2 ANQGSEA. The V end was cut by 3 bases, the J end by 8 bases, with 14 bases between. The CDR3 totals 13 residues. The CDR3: CSVEGLGRDEQFF. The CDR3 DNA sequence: TGCAGCGTTGAGGGCCTCGGTAGGGATGAGCAGTTCTTC.

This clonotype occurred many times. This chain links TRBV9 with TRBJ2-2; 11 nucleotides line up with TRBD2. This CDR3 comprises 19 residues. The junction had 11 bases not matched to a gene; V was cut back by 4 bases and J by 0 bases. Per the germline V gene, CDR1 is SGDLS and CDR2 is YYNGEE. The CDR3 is CASSSTSLAGAPNTGELFF. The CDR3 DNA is TGTGCCAGCAGCTCTACGTCACTAGCGGGAGCCCCGAACACCGGGGAGCTGTTTTTT.

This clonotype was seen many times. The CDR3 spells CASSPSQGQFF. The CDR3 DNA sequence: TGTGCCAGCAGCCCGAGCCAAGGACAGTTCTTC. This chain uses TRBV7-9 with TRBJ2-1; D is ambiguous. The CDR3 contains 11 residues. Germline values: CDR1 SEHNR, CDR2 FQNEAQ (reference sequence). V was clipped by 5 bases and J by 13 bases, with 12 bases between them.

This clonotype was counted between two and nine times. The CDR3 nucleotides read TGTGCCAGCAGCTCGACAGCAACCTACTATGGCTACACCTTC. This translates into CASSSTATYYGYTF. The chain couples TRBV7-9 to TRBJ1-2; D may be TRBD1 (5 bases). CDR3 size: 14 residues. Germline loops: CDR1 SEHNR, CDR2 FQNEAQ (reference sequence). Trimming shortened V by 4 bases and J by 3 bases, and 12 bases separated the two germline ends.

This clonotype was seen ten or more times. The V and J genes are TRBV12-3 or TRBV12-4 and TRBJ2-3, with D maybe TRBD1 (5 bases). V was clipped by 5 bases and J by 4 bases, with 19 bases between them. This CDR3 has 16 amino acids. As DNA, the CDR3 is TGTGCCAGCAGTGTCTCGGACACGTATTTAGCAGATACGCAGTATTTT. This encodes CASSVSDTYLADTQYF.

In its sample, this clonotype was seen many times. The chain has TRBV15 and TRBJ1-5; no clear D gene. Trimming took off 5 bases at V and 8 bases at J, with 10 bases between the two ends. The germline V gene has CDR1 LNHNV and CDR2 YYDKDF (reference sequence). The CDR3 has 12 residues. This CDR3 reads CATSVGLKPQHF. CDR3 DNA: TGTGCCACCAGCGTGGGGTTAAAGCCCCAGCATTTT.

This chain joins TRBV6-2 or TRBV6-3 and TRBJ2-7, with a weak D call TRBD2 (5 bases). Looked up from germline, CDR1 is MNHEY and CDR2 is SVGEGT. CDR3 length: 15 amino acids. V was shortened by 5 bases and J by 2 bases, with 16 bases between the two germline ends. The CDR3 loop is CASSRHRTHPYEQYF. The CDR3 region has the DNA TGTGCCAGCAGTCGCCACCGGACTCATCCCTACGAGCAGTACTTC.

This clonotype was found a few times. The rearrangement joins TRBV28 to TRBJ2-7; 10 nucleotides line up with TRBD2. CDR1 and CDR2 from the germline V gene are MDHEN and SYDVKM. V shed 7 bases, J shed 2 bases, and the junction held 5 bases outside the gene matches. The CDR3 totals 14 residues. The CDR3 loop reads CASTVAGGAYEQYF. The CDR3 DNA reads TGTGCCAGCACGGTAGCGGGAGGAGCCTACGAGCAGTACTTC. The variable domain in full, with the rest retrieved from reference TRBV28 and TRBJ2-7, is DVKVTQSSRYLVKRTGEKVFLECVQDMDHENMFWYRQDPGLGLRLIYFSYDVKMKEKGDIPEGYSVSREKKERFSLILESASTNQTSMYLCASTVAGGAYEQYFGPGTRLTVT.